What follows are 4 T cell receptor beta chains derived from one specimen sequenced in a study of OX40 agonist ivuxolimab in advanced cancers. Sequenced by immunoSEQ multiplex PCR; TCRdb stores in-frame clones only, minus some. Among 65,000 to 90,000 clones listed, 85% to 90% were seen once. The sequencing here drew on CD4+ or CD8+ T cells sorted from blood, taken in a trial of the OX40 agonist ivuxolimab. All receptors derive from an adult with an advanced solid tumor such as melanoma, head and neck, liver or kidney cancer.

The V and J genes are TRBV11-2 and TRBJ1-3, with TRBD1 matching 9 bases. The junction had 5 bases not matched to a gene; V was cut back by 2 bases and J by 0 bases. The CDR3 loop spans 17 amino acids. The germline CDR1 and CDR2 sequences are SGHAT and FQNNGV. CDR3 sequence: CASSLSGQGSSGNTIYF. CDR3 sequence (DNA): TGTGCCAGCAGCTTATCGGGACAGGGAAGCTCTGGAAACACCATATATTTT.

This sequence joins TRBV5-6 and TRBJ1-2; unclear D gene. The CDR3 sequence is 14 residues long. In germline, CDR1 is SGHDT, CDR2 YYEEEE. V was trimmed by 1 base and J by 2 bases, leaving 9 bases between them. The CDR3 coding sequence is TGTGCCAGCAGCTTGCGGCTCGGCAACTATGGCTACACCTTC. It translates to CASSLRLGNYGYTF.

This sequence joins TRBV5-6 and TRBJ2-3, with a tentative D call TRBD2 (6 bases). Between the trimmed V and J ends, which lost 6 bases and 5 bases, there was a span of 22 bases. CDR1 is SGHDT and CDR2 is YYEEEE in the germline V gene. The CDR3 sequence is 16 residues long. This CDR3 is CASTPGSGSRRDTQYF. The DNA for the CDR3 is TGTGCCAGCACCCCGGGGAGCGGGTCGCGGAGAGATACGCAGTATTTT.

This clone was seen a single time. The chain recombines TRBV7-2 with TRBJ1-1; the D gene is possibly TRBD1 (5 bases). The CDR3 sequence is 17 residues long. From germline, CDR1 is SGHTA and CDR2 FQGNSA. V was shortened by 6 bases and J by 9 bases, with 29 bases between the two germline ends. The CDR3 loop reads CASSPKRGSWGENKAFF. For the CDR3, the DNA is TGTGCCAGCAGTCCAAAAAGGGGCAGCTGGGGAGAAAATAAAGCTTTCTTT.